In this sample, the clone carrying this T cell receptor beta chain turned up once. The PCR had 60 Vbeta and 13 Jbeta primers. The table came from immunoSEQ multiplex PCR; TCRdb's copy has only in-frame clones and leaves some out. The sample holds 73,000 or so clones, over 60% seen once. This specimen belongs to a study of cytomegalovirus exposure and HLA in healthy donors. Germline V gene data show CDR1 as KGHSH and CDR2 as LQKENI. CDR3 size: 14 residues. The V end lost 8 bases, the J end lost 1 base, and 11 bases lay between the germline ends. Sequencing was carried out using PBMCs. The TCR was taken from a woman aged 40 to 55 in good health and CMV-seropositive. The rearrangement links TRBV18 to TRBJ2-2; D possibly corresponds to TRBD1 (6 bases). CDR3 nucleotides: TGTGCCAGCCGAACGGGACAGAACACCGGGGAGCTGTTTTTT. Translating it yields CASRTGQNTGELFF.